Listed below are T cell receptor beta chains from one sample, sequenced in a study of shared clonotypes between healthy human individuals. The repertoire was sequenced with immunoSEQ multiplex PCR; TCRdb's copy has only in-frame clones and lacks some. The sample carries around 620,000 clones, around 96% recorded once. Sequencing was done on a sample of naive CD8+ T cells sorted from blood. These receptor sequences come from a woman aged 30 to 39 in good health. The CDR3 runs from the conserved cysteine through the conserved F or W. The D gene is left open where the match is weak. Expanded clones are given a class, and other clones once, few, many or no size at all.

J gene: TRBJ2-1; clone size: NA; D gene: NA; V gene: TRBV27; CDR3 DNA: TGTGCCAGCAGTTTAATGGCGGGAATACGCTACAATGAGCAGTTCTTC; CDR3 protein: CASSLMAGIRYNEQFF
J gene: TRBJ2-1; clone size: NA; D gene: TRBD2; V gene: TRBV5-4; CDR3 DNA: TGTGCCAGCAGCTTGGGAGCGGGAGGCTCTTTATCCTACAATGAGCAGTTCTTC; CDR3 protein: CASSLGAGGSLSYNEQFF
J gene: TRBJ1-2; clone size: NA; D gene: NA; V gene: TRBV10-2; CDR3 DNA: TGCGCCAGCAGTGAGTTAGTGGGCAGCAACTATGGCTACACCTTC; CDR3 protein: CASSELVGSNYGYTF
J gene: TRBJ2-7; clone size: NA; D gene: NA; V gene: TRBV28; CDR3 DNA: TGTGCCAGCAGTCCCAGATGGGGATACGAGCAGTACTTC; CDR3 protein: CASSPRWGYEQYF
J gene: TRBJ2-7; clone size: NA; D gene: NA; V gene: TRBV6-1; CDR3 DNA: TGTGCCAGTTCGCTAAGGTTGAAGTACGAGCAGTACTTC; CDR3 protein: CASSLRLKYEQYF
J gene: TRBJ2-3; clone size: NA; D gene: NA; V gene: TRBV4-1; CDR3 DNA: TGCGCCAGCAGCCAAGGACCCCTTACAGATACGCAGTATTTT; CDR3 protein: CASSQGPLTDTQYF
J gene: TRBJ2-7; clone size: NA; D gene: NA; V gene: TRBV7-9; CDR3 DNA: TGTGCCAGCAGCGGCAGGGACACTGGATTATACGAGCAGTACTTC; CDR3 protein: CASSGRDTGLYEQYF
J gene: TRBJ2-1; clone size: NA; D gene: NA; V gene: TRBV28; CDR3 DNA: TGTGCCAGCAGCATTAGGGAGGATTCCTACAATGAGCAGTTCTTC; CDR3 protein: CASSIREDSYNEQFF
J gene: TRBJ1-5; clone size: NA; D gene: TRBD1; V gene: TRBV28; CDR3 DNA: TGTGCCAGCAGTCCTCGGACAGGGGGGCAGCCCCAGCATTTT; CDR3 protein: CASSPRTGGQPQHF
J gene: TRBJ2-1; clone size: once; D gene: NA; V gene: TRBV6-1; CDR3 DNA: TGTGCCAGCGAACAGGGTATAGCATTTGAGCAGTTCTTC; CDR3 protein: CASEQGIAFEQFF
J gene: TRBJ2-7; clone size: NA; D gene: TRBD2; V gene: TRBV28; CDR3 DNA: TGTGCCAGCAGTTTAGAGTCTCTCGGGGGGGAGCAGTACTTC; CDR3 protein: CASSLESLGGEQYF
J gene: TRBJ2-6; clone size: NA; D gene: NA; V gene: TRBV18; CDR3 DNA: TGTGCCAGCTCACCAGACACAAGCTCTGGGGCCAACGTCCTGACTTTC; CDR3 protein: CASSPDTSSGANVLTF
J gene: TRBJ2-7; clone size: NA; D gene: TRBD1; V gene: TRBV2; CDR3 DNA: TGTGCCAGCGCGGAGGACAGGGACGGGTACGAGCAGTACTTC; CDR3 protein: CASAEDRDGYEQYF
J gene: TRBJ2-2; clone size: NA; D gene: NA; V gene: TRBV7-9; CDR3 DNA: TGTGCGCGCCGGGAGAACACCGGGGAGCTGTTTTTT; CDR3 protein: CARRENTGELFF
J gene: TRBJ1-5; clone size: NA; D gene: NA; V gene: TRBV21-1; CDR3 DNA: TGTGCCCGGCCGGGGGCCAGGGGATATAGCAATCAGCCCCAGCATTTT; CDR3 protein: CARPGARGYSNQPQHF
J gene: TRBJ2-1; clone size: few; D gene: TRBD2; V gene: TRBV9; CDR3 DNA: TGTGCCAGCAGCGGATACGATGGGACTAGCGGGACTCGAGGCGATGAGCAGTTCTTC; CDR3 protein: CASSGYDGTSGTRGDEQFF
J gene: TRBJ2-1; clone size: NA; D gene: NA; V gene: TRBV7-9; CDR3 DNA: TGTGCCAGCAGCGGACAGATAGTAGATGAGCAGTTCTTC; CDR3 protein: CASSGQIVDEQFF
J gene: TRBJ2-1; clone size: NA; D gene: NA; V gene: TRBV7-9; CDR3 DNA: TGTGCCAGCAGCCCGCCCGAGCAGTTCTTC; CDR3 protein: CASSPPEQFF
J gene: TRBJ2-4; clone size: NA; D gene: TRBD1; V gene: TRBV4-1; CDR3 DNA: TGCGCCAGCAGCCAACAGACCGGGACAGGGACCCCCAAAAACATTCAGTACTTC; CDR3 protein: CASSQQTGTGTPKNIQYF
J gene: TRBJ2-1; clone size: NA; D gene: TRBD2; V gene: TRBV19; CDR3 DNA: TGTGCCAGTAGTCACCCTGGGACTAGCGGGAGTCTCGGTACTAATGAGCAGTTCTTC; CDR3 protein: CASSHPGTSGSLGTNEQFF
J gene: TRBJ1-2; clone size: NA; D gene: NA; V gene: TRBV19; CDR3 DNA: TGTGCCAGTAGAAACAGGGATAACTATGGCTACACCTTC; CDR3 protein: CASRNRDNYGYTF
J gene: TRBJ1-5; clone size: NA; D gene: NA; V gene: TRBV6-1; CDR3 DNA: TGTGCCAGCAGTGAACCCAGGTATAGCAATCAGCCCCAGCATTTT; CDR3 protein: CASSEPRYSNQPQHF
J gene: TRBJ2-7; clone size: NA; D gene: NA; V gene: TRBV19; CDR3 DNA: TGTGCCAGTAGTATTGGCAGGGACTTCCACGAGCAGTACTTC; CDR3 protein: CASSIGRDFHEQYF
J gene: TRBJ2-3; clone size: NA; D gene: NA; V gene: TRBV30; CDR3 DNA: TGTGCCTGGAGTGGCTCCTCCAGCACAGATACGCAGTATTTT; CDR3 protein: CAWSGSSSTDTQYF
J gene: TRBJ2-2; clone size: NA; D gene: TRBD2; V gene: TRBV19; CDR3 DNA: TGTGCCAGTAGTCCTTTAGGGGGAGGTCTAGCGGGAGACTCGAACACCGGGGAGCTGTTTTTT; CDR3 protein: CASSPLGGGLAGDSNTGELFF
J gene: TRBJ2-2; clone size: NA; D gene: TRBD2; V gene: TRBV2; CDR3 DNA: TGTGCCGTGACGGGACTAGCGGGCTTTGGGACCGGGGAGCTGTTTTTT; CDR3 protein: CAVTGLAGFGTGELFF
J gene: TRBJ2-7; clone size: NA; D gene: NA; V gene: TRBV19; CDR3 DNA: TGTGCCACCCGATACTCCTACGAGCAGTACTTC; CDR3 protein: CATRYSYEQYF
J gene: TRBJ2-3; clone size: NA; D gene: NA; V gene: TRBV9; CDR3 DNA: TGTGCCAGCAGCGCCACAAGCGCTAGCACAGATACGCAGTATTTT; CDR3 protein: CASSATSASTDTQYF
J gene: TRBJ2-3; clone size: NA; D gene: NA; V gene: TRBV5-1; CDR3 DNA: TGCGCCAGCAGCTCGTCGGGACCCACAGATACGCAGTATTTT; CDR3 protein: CASSSSGPTDTQYF
J gene: TRBJ2-4; clone size: once; D gene: TRBD2; V gene: TRBV10-2; CDR3 DNA: TGCGCCAGCAGTCCAGTACTAGCGGGAGGGTCTGGGAACATTCAGTACTTC; CDR3 protein: CASSPVLAGGSGNIQYF
J gene: TRBJ2-3; clone size: NA; D gene: NA; V gene: TRBV4-1; CDR3 DNA: TGCGCCAGCAGCCAAGAAGGCGGCCAGGGGAGTACGCAGTATTTT; CDR3 protein: CASSQEGGQGSTQYF
J gene: TRBJ2-7; clone size: NA; D gene: TRBD2; V gene: TRBV7-8; CDR3 DNA: TGTGCCAGCAGCCCTGGGTTAGCGGGAGTCCCCTACGAGCAGTACTTC; CDR3 protein: CASSPGLAGVPYEQYF
J gene: TRBJ1-1; clone size: once; D gene: NA; V gene: TRBV5-6; CDR3 DNA: TGTGCCAGCAGCCCAGACGGCGGGAGCACTGAAGCTTTCTTT; CDR3 protein: CASSPDGGSTEAFF
J gene: TRBJ1-2; clone size: few; D gene: NA; V gene: TRBV2; CDR3 DNA: TGTGCCAGCAGTGATAGGCTGGGCTACACCTTC; CDR3 protein: CASSDRLGYTF
J gene: TRBJ1-1; clone size: NA; D gene: NA; V gene: TRBV28; CDR3 DNA: TGTGCCAGCAGTTTCTCGGACGGAAACACTGAAGCTTTCTTT; CDR3 protein: CASSFSDGNTEAFF
J gene: TRBJ2-7; clone size: NA; D gene: NA; V gene: TRBV7-6; CDR3 DNA: TGTGCCAGCAGCTTAGGGTTAGCCCACGAGCAGTACTTC; CDR3 protein: CASSLGLAHEQYF
J gene: TRBJ1-4; clone size: NA; D gene: NA; V gene: TRBV11-2; CDR3 DNA: TGTGCCAGCAGCCCCCCCGGGGTAACTAATGAAAAACTGTTTTTT; CDR3 protein: CASSPPGVTNEKLFF
J gene: TRBJ1-2; clone size: NA; D gene: NA; V gene: TRBV19; CDR3 DNA: TGTGCCAGTAGTATCTTCACCTACTATGGCTACACCTTC; CDR3 protein: CASSIFTYYGYTF
J gene: TRBJ2-1; clone size: NA; D gene: NA; V gene: TRBV7-2; CDR3 DNA: TGTGCCAGCAGCTCCCTTACTAATTACAATGAGCAGTTCTTC; CDR3 protein: CASSSLTNYNEQFF
J gene: TRBJ2-7; clone size: NA; D gene: NA; V gene: TRBV5-6; CDR3 DNA: TGTGCCAGCAGCTTCGGGATGAGCTACGAGCAGTACTTC; CDR3 protein: CASSFGMSYEQYF
J gene: TRBJ2-7; clone size: NA; D gene: NA; V gene: TRBV7-2; CDR3 DNA: TGTGCCAGCAGCTTAGAGGGGTTAATAACACCAAAGCGCGACTACGAGCAGTACTTC; CDR3 protein: CASSLEGLITPKRDYEQYF
J gene: TRBJ2-3; clone size: NA; D gene: TRBD2; V gene: TRBV6-5; CDR3 DNA: TGTGCCAGCAGTTACCAGGAGCGGGGGTATACGCAGTATTTT; CDR3 protein: CASSYQERGYTQYF
J gene: TRBJ1-5; clone size: NA; D gene: NA; V gene: TRBV6-7; CDR3 DNA: TGTGCCAGCAGCACAGAGTCCAGGTACGGCAGCAATCAGCCCCAGCATTTT; CDR3 protein: CASSTESRYGSNQPQHF
J gene: TRBJ2-2; clone size: NA; D gene: NA; V gene: TRBV19; CDR3 DNA: TGTGCCAGTAGTCCCATCTGGGGGGAGCTGTTTTTT; CDR3 protein: CASSPIWGELFF
J gene: TRBJ1-2; clone size: NA; D gene: NA; V gene: TRBV15; CDR3 DNA: TGTGCCACCAGCACGACTGCTGCCGTCAACTATGGCTACACCTTC; CDR3 protein: CATSTTAAVNYGYTF
J gene: TRBJ2-7; clone size: NA; D gene: TRBD1; V gene: TRBV28; CDR3 DNA: TGTGCCACCCACCGGGACAGGGAATCCTACGAGCAGTACTTC; CDR3 protein: CATHRDRESYEQYF
J gene: TRBJ1-1; clone size: NA; D gene: NA; V gene: TRBV28; CDR3 DNA: TGTGCCAGCAGTTTAGCGGGGGTAAATTCAAACACTGAAGCTTTCTTT; CDR3 protein: CASSLAGVNSNTEAFF
J gene: TRBJ2-7; clone size: few; D gene: TRBD2; V gene: TRBV28; CDR3 DNA: TGTGCCAGCAGCTCACCTCGGGCTAGCGGGACCTACGAGCAGTACTTC; CDR3 protein: CASSSPRASGTYEQYF
J gene: TRBJ2-7; clone size: NA; D gene: TRBD2; V gene: TRBV15; CDR3 DNA: TGTGCCACCAGCAGAGCGACTAGCGCGAACCCCGAGCAGTACTTC; CDR3 protein: CATSRATSANPEQYF
J gene: TRBJ1-1; clone size: NA; D gene: NA; V gene: TRBV27; CDR3 DNA: TGTGCCAGCAGTTTGGCTGCCGGGGGCGCCACTGAAGCTTTCTTT; CDR3 protein: CASSLAAGGATEAFF
J gene: TRBJ1-1; clone size: once; D gene: NA; V gene: TRBV6-1; CDR3 DNA: TGTGCCAGCAGGGAGGGGGGGGCGCAACCTGAAGCTTTCTTT; CDR3 protein: CASREGGAQPEAFF